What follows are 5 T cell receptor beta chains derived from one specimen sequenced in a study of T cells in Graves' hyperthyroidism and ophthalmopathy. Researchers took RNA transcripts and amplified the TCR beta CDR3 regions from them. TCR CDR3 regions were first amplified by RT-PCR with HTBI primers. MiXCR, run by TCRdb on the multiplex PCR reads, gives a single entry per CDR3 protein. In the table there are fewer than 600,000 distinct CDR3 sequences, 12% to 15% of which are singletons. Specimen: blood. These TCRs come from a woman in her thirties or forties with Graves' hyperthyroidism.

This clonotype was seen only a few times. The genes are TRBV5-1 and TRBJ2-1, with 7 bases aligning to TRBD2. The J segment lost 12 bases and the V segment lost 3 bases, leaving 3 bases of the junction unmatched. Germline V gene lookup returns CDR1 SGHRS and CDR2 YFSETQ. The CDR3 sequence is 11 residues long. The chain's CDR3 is CASSSQRGQFF. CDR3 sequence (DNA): TGCGCCAGCAGCTCCCAGCGGGGGCAGTTCTTC.

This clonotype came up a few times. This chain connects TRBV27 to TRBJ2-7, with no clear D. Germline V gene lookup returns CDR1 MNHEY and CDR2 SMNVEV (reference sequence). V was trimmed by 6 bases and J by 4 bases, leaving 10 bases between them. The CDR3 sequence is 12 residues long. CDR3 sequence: CASRLEIYEQYF. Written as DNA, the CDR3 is TGTGCCAGCAGGCTAGAAATATACGAGCAGTACTTC.

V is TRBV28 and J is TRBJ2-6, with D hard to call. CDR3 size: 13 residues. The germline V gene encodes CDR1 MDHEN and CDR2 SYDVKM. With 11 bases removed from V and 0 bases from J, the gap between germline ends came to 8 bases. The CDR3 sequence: CASTSSGANVLTF. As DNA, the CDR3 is TGTGCCTCTACCAGCTCTGGGGCCAACGTCCTGACTTTC.

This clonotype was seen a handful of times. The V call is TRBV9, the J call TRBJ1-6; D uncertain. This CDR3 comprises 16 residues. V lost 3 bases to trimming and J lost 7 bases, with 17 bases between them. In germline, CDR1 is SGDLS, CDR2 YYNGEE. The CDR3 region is CASSGVPGLLNSPLHF. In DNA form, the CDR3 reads TGTGCCAGCAGCGGAGTCCCGGGTCTCCTAAATTCACCCCTCCACTTT.

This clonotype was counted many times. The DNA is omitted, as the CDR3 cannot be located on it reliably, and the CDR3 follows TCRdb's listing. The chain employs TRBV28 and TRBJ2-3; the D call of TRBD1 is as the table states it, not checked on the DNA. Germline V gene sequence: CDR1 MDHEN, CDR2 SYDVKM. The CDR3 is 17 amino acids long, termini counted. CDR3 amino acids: CASSPVTFGPGSDTQYF.